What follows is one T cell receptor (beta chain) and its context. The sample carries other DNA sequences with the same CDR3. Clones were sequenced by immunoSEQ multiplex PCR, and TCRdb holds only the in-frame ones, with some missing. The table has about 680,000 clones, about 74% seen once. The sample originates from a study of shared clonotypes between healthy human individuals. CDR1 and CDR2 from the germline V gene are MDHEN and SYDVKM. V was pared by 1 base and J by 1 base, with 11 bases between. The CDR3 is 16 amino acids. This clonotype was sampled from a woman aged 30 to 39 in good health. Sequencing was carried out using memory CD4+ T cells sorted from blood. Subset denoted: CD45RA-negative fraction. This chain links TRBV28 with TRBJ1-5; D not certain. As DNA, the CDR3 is TGTGCCAGCAGTTTATTAGCCAGACTCAGCAATCAGCCCCAGCATTTT. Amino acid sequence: CASSLLARLSNQPQHF.